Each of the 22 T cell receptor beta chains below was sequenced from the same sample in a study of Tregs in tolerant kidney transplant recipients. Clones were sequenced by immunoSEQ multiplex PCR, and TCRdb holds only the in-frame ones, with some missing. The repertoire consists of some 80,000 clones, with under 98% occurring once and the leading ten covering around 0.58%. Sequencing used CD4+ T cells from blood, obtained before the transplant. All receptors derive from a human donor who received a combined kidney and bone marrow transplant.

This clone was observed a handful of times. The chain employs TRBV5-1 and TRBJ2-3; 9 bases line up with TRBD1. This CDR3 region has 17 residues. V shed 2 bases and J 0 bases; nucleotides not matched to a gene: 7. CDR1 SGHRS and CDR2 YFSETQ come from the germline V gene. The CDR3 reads CASSFTTGTGSTDTQYF. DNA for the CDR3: TGCGCCAGCAGCTTCACGACCGGGACAGGGAGCACAGATACGCAGTATTTT.

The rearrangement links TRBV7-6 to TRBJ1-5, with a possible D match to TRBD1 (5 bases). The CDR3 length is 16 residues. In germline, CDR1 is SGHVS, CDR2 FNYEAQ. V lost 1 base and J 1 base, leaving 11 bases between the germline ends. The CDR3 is CASSLGTPKSNQPQHF. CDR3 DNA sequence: TGTGCCAGCAGCTTAGGGACACCTAAAAGCAATCAGCCCCAGCATTTT. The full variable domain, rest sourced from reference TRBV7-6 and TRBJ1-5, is GAGVSQSPRYKVTKRGQDVALRCDPISGHVSLYWYRQALGQGPEFLTYFNYEAQQDKSGLPNDRFSAERPEGSISTLTIQRTEQRDSAMYRCASSLGTPKSNQPQHFGDGTRLSIL.

The CDR3 DNA reads as TGTGCCATCAGTGATGAACGGAGGGCCTACGAGCAGTACTTC. It encodes CAISDERRAYEQYF. The chain recombines TRBV10-3 with TRBJ2-7; D perhaps matches TRBD2 (6 bases). The V gene's germline CDR1 is ENHRY and CDR2 SYGVKD. This CDR3 has 14 residues. V lost 3 bases and J 2 bases, leaving 11 bases between the germline ends.

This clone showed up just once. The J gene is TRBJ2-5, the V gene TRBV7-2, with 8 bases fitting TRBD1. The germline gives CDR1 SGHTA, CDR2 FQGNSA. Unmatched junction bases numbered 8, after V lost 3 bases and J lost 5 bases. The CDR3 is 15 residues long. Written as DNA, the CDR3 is TGTGCCAGCAGCTTGACCCGACAGGGGAGGGAGACCCAGTACTTC. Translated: CASSLTRQGRETQYF.

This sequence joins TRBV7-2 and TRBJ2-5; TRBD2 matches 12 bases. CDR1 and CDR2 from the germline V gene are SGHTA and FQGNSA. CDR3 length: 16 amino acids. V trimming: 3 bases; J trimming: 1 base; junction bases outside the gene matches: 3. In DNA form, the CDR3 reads TGTGCCAGCAGCTTGGGACTAGCGGGCGCCCAAGAGACCCAGTACTTC. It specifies CASSLGLAGAQETQYF.

The CDR3 reads CASSPSGKVDYEQYF. CDR3 bases: TGTGCCAGCTCACCTAGCGGAAAGGTCGACTACGAGCAGTACTTC. This chain links TRBV18 with TRBJ2-7, with D possibly matching TRBD2 (6 bases). V was clipped by 3 bases and J by 3 bases, with 15 bases between them. Germline lookup yields CDR1 KGHSH and CDR2 LQKENI. This CDR3 comprises 15 residues.

CDR3 DNA: TGTGCCAGCGGTCGGCAGGGTGTTTACGAGCAGTACTTC. This codes for CASGRQGVYEQYF. The V call is TRBV6-5, the J call TRBJ2-7; tentative D call: TRBD1 (5 bases). Trimming pared 8 bases from V and 4 bases from J, leaving 15 bases between. The CDR3 has 13 amino acids. CDR1 is MNHEY, CDR2 SVGAGI, per germline.

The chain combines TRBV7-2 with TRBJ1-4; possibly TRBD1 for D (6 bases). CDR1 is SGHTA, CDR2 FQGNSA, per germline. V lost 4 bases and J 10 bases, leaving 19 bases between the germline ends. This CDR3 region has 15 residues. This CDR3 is CASSSPSRGNRKLFF. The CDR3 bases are TGTGCCAGCAGCTCCCCCAGCAGGGGAAATCGAAAACTGTTTTTT.

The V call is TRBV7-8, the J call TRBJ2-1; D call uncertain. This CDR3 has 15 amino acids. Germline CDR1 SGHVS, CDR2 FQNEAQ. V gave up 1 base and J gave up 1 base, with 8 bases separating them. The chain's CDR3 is CASSLEPLSYNEQFF. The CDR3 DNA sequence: TGTGCCAGCAGCTTAGAACCTCTATCCTACAATGAGCAGTTCTTC.

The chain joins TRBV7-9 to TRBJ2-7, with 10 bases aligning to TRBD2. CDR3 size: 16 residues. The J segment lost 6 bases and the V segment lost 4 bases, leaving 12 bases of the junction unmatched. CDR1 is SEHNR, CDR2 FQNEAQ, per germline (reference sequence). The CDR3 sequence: CASSSIHSGRMGEQYF. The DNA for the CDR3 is TGTGCCAGCAGCTCCATCCATAGCGGGAGGATGGGCGAGCAGTACTTC.

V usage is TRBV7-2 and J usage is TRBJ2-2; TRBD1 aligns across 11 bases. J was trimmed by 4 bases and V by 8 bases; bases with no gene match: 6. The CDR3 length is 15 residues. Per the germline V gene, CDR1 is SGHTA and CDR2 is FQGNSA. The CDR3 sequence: CASHRTGGITGELFF. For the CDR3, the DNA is TGTGCCAGCCACCGGACAGGGGGCATCACCGGGGAGCTGTTTTTT.

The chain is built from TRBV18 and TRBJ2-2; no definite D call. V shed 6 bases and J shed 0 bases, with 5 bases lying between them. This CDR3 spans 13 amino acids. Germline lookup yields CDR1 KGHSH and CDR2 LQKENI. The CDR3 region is CASSRTNTGELFF. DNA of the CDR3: TGTGCCAGCTCGCGCACGAACACCGGGGAGCTGTTTTTT.

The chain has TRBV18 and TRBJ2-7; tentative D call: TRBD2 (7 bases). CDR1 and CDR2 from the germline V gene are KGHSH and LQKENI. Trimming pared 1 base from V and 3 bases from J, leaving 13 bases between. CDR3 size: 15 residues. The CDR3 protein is CASSPQTGGHYEQYF. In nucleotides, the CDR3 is TGTGCCAGCTCACCACAAACGGGGGGCCACTACGAGCAGTACTTC.

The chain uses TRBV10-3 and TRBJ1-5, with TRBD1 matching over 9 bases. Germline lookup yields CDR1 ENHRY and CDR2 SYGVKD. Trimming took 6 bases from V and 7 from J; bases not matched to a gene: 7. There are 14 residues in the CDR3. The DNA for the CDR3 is TGTGCCATCAGCGTACAGGGGGCGAACCAGCCCCAGCATTTT. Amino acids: CAISVQGANQPQHF.

The DNA of the CDR3 is TGTGCCAGCAGCCTCGGACAAACCGGGCACAATGAGCAGTTCTTC. Protein sequence: CASSLGQTGHNEQFF. The chain has TRBV7-9 and TRBJ2-1; a possible D gene is TRBD1 (5 bases). This CDR3 contains 15 residues. The germline CDR1 and CDR2 sequences are SEHNR and FQNEAQ (reference sequence). Trimming left V 5 bases short and J 5 bases short, with 16 bases between.

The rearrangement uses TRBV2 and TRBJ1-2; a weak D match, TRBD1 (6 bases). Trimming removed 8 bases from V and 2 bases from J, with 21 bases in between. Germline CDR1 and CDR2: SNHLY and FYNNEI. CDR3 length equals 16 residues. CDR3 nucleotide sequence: TGTGCCAGCGAAAAGAATCACCAGGGGACAAACTATGGCTACACCTTC. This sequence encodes CASEKNHQGTNYGYTF. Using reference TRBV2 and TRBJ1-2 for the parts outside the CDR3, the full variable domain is EPEVTQTPSHQVTQMGQEVILRCVPISNHLYFYWYRQILGQKVEFLVSFYNNEISEKSEIFDDQFSVERPDGSNFTLKIRSTKLEDSAMYFCASEKNHQGTNYGYTFGSGTRLTVV.

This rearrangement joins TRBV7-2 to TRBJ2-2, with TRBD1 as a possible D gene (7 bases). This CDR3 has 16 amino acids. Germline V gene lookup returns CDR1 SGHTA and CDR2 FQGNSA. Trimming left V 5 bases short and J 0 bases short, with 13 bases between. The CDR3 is CASSRGRGANTGELFF. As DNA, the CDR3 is TGTGCCAGCAGCCGCGGCAGGGGGGCGAACACCGGGGAGCTGTTTTTT.

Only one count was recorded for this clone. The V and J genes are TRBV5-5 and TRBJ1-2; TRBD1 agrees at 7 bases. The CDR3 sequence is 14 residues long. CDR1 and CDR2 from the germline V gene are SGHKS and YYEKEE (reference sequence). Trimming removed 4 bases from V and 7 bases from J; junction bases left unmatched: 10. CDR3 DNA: TGTGCCAGCAGCCAACCGGGACAGTCGGGTGGCTACACCTTC. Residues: CASSQPGQSGGYTF.

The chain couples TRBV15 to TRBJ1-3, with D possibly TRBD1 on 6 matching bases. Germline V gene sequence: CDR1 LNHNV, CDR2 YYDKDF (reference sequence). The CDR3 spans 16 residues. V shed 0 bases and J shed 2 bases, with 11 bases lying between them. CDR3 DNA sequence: TGTGCCACCAGCAGAGAGCAGGGGTACCCTGGAAACACCATATATTTT. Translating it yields CATSREQGYPGNTIYF.

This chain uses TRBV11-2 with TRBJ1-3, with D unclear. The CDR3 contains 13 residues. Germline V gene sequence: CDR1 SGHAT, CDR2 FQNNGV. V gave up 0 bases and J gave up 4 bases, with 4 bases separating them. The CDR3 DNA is TGTGCCAGCAGCTTAGATATGGGAAACACCATATATTTT. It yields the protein CASSLDMGNTIYF.

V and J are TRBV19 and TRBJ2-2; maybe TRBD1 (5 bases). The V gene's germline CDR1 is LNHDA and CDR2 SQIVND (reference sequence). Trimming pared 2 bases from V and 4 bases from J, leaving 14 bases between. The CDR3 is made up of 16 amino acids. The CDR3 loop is CASSISLDSSTGELFF. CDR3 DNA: TGTGCCAGTAGTATATCCCTCGACAGCTCCACCGGGGAGCTGTTTTTT. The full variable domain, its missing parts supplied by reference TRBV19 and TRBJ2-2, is DGGITQSPKYLFRKEGQNVTLSCEQNLNHDAMYWYRQDPGQGLRLIYYSQIVNDFQKGDIAEGYSVSREKKESFPLTVTSAQKNPTAFYLCASSISLDSSTGELFFGEGSRLTVL.

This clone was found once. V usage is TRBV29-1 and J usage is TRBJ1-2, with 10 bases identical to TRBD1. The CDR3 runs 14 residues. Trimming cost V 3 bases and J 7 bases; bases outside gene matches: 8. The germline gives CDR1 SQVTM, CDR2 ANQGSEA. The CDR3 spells CSVDSVTGGSGYTF. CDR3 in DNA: TGCAGCGTTGATAGTGTGACAGGGGGCTCTGGCTACACCTTC.